The next 10 T cell receptor beta chains were all read from a single sample in a study of OX40 agonist ivuxolimab in advanced cancers. The method was immunoSEQ multiplex PCR; TCRdb's version includes in-frame clones alone and lacks a portion of them. The repertoire has 60,000 to 75,000 clones, around 93% of them found once; the top ten carry around an eighth. Source: CD4+ or CD8+ T cells sorted from blood, taken in a trial of the OX40 agonist ivuxolimab. These receptors all stem from an adult with an advanced solid tumor such as melanoma, head and neck, liver or kidney cancer.

On this clone itself: Different DNA sequences within this sample yield the same CDR3. The chain has TRBV4-1 and TRBJ2-5; perhaps TRBD1 as D (5 bases). Looked up from germline, CDR1 is MGHRA and CDR2 is YSYEKL. Trimming removed 1 base at V and 3 bases at J, with 9 bases between. This CDR3 region has 14 residues. The CDR3 coding sequence is TGCGCCAGCAGCCAAGGGGGCAGGGAAGAGACCCAGTACTTC. Its protein product is CASSQGGREETQYF.

The V gene is TRBV19, the J gene TRBJ2-3; D gene ambiguous. V was shortened by 5 bases and J by 1 base, with 16 bases between the two germline ends. Germline lookup yields CDR1 LNHDA and CDR2 SQIVND (reference sequence). The CDR3 runs 16 residues. CDR3 nucleotides: TGTGCCAGTAGTCGGAGCTCCGCCGACCGCACAGATACGCAGTATTTT. Amino acids: CASSRSSADRTDTQYF.

The rearrangement links TRBV18 to TRBJ1-6; no reliable D call. Germline CDR1 is KGHSH and CDR2 is LQKENI. This CDR3 region has 17 residues. V dropped 1 base and J dropped 0 bases, with 10 bases sitting between them. This CDR3 reads CASSPQGSFSYNSPLHF. The CDR3 DNA is TGTGCCAGCTCACCACAAGGCAGCTTCTCCTATAATTCACCCCTCCACTTT. The full variable domain, in which reference TRBV18 and TRBJ1-6 provide the parts outside the CDR3, is NAGVMQNPRHLVRRRGQEARLRCSPMKGHSHVYWYRQLPEEGLKFMVYLQKENIIDESGMPKERFSAEFPKEGPSILRIQQVVRGDSAAYFCASSPQGSFSYNSPLHFGNGTRLTVT.

This sequence joins TRBV5-4 and TRBJ2-7, with 10 positions matching TRBD2. Germline loops: CDR1 SGHNT, CDR2 YYREEE (reference sequence). The CDR3 is 15 amino acids. The J segment lost 2 bases and the V segment lost 4 bases, leaving 6 bases of the junction unmatched. The DNA for the CDR3 is TGTGCCAGCAGCGCGGGGACTAGCGAAACCTACGAGCAGTACTTC. Translation: CASSAGTSETYEQYF.

This clone was counted once. This chain connects TRBV7-9 to TRBJ1-2, with D tentatively TRBD1 (6 bases). CDR3 size: 14 residues. V dropped 4 bases and J dropped 2 bases, with 11 bases sitting between them. CDR1 and CDR2 (germline): SEHNR, FQNEAQ (reference sequence). CDR3 sequence: CASSSPQGNYGYTF. CDR3 bases: TGTGCCAGCAGCTCACCACAGGGAAACTATGGCTACACCTTC.

V is TRBV7-9 and J is TRBJ1-5, with 7 bases aligning to TRBD1. The CDR3 is 14 residues long. The junction had 4 bases not matched to a gene; V was cut back by 5 bases and J by 3 bases. Germline CDR1 reads SEHNR; CDR2 reads FQNEAQ (reference sequence). Written as DNA, the CDR3 is TGTGCCAGCAGCCCGACAGGGCTCAATCAGCCCCAGCATTTT. It is translated as CASSPTGLNQPQHF.

V and J are TRBV5-1 and TRBJ1-3; 8 bases are a match to TRBD1. This CDR3 contains 17 residues. CDR1 and CDR2 from the germline V gene are SGHRS and YFSETQ. After removal of 2 bases from V and 0 bases from J, the junction contained 7 bases not matched to a gene. CDR3 bases: TGCGCCAGCAGCTTCGGCAGGGGGCTTAACTCTGGAAACACCATATATTTT. Translated, it gives CASSFGRGLNSGNTIYF.

The V call is TRBV30, the J call TRBJ2-7; 12 bases map to TRBD2. CDR1 and CDR2 from the germline V gene are GTSNPN and SVGIG (reference sequence). The junction had 7 bases not matched to a gene; V was cut back by 7 bases and J by 0 bases. This CDR3 has 15 residues. CDR3 region: CASTPSGRGSYEQYF. The CDR3 coding sequence is TGTGCCTCCACACCTAGCGGGAGGGGCTCCTACGAGCAGTACTTC. The full variable domain, with the rest looked up from reference TRBV30 and TRBJ2-7, is SQTIHQWPATLVQPVGSPLSLECTVEGTSNPNLYWYRQAAGRGLQLLFYSVGIGQISSEVPQNLSASRPQDRQFILSSKKLLLSDSGFYLCASTPSGRGSYEQYFGPGTRLTVT.

The chain uses TRBV11-2 and TRBJ2-7; D perhaps matches TRBD2 (5 bases). V was clipped by 2 bases and J by 2 bases, with 10 bases between them. Per the germline V gene, CDR1 is SGHAT and CDR2 is FQNNGV. This CDR3 contains 14 residues. As DNA, the CDR3 is TGTGCCAGCAGCTTATACGGAGGAACCTACGAGCAGTACTTC. This codes for CASSLYGGTYEQYF.

This chain joins TRBV4-1 and TRBJ2-7, with D hard to call. Germline loops: CDR1 MGHRA, CDR2 YSYEKL. The CDR3 extends over 14 amino acids. V lost 4 bases to trimming and J lost 5 bases, with 15 bases between them. The CDR3 DNA sequence: TGCGCCAGCAGCCGATGGCAGACAAGCGACGAGCAGTACTTC. It yields the protein CASSRWQTSDEQYF.